Listed here is a single T cell receptor (beta chain). Germline V CDR1 and CDR2: KGHSH, LQKENI. Trimming cost V 3 bases and J 4 bases; bases outside gene matches: 8. There are 15 residues in the CDR3. The data are from a study of blood T cell repertoires in COVID-19. Assay: immunoSEQ multiplex PCR; the TCRdb copy retains only in-frame clones and omits some. The data hold hundreds of thousands of clones, with 90% observed a single time. Material: PBMCs or T cells enriched from blood (not recorded which). The rearrangement links TRBV18 to TRBJ2-7, with 8 bases fitting TRBD2. This TCR was recovered from a woman in her late teens or twenties with acute COVID-19. The CDR3: CASSPTVAGPYEQYF. CDR3 sequence (DNA): TGTGCCAGCTCACCGACGGTAGCGGGGCCATACGAGCAGTACTTC.